Here is one TCR beta chain with its context. Produced via immunoSEQ multiplex PCR; TCRdb's table is partial and in-frame only. The sample yields roughly 360,000 clones, approximately 89% seen once. The data were taken from a study of blood T cell repertoires in COVID-19. In the study overall: Material from acute and convalescent COVID-19 was sourced from the United States, Italy and Spain.

The study assigned cohorts using participant-reported clinical history. The CDR3 contains 14 residues. In germline, CDR1 is SGHDN, CDR2 FVKESK. The junction had 3 bases not matched to a gene; V was cut back by 0 bases and J by 6 bases. Sequenced sample: PBMCs or T cells enriched from blood (not recorded which). The V gene is TRBV14, the J gene TRBJ1-1; 8 bases are shared with TRBD1. This TCR was recovered from a man aged 30-40 years who had recovered from COVID-19. The CDR3 is CASSQDRGRAEAFF. The CDR3 region has the DNA TGTGCCAGCAGCCAAGACAGGGGGCGGGCTGAAGCTTTCTTT.